This T cell receptor beta chain was recovered during a study of cytomegalovirus exposure and HLA in healthy donors. Overall study findings and caveats: In a later analysis, 17,000 or so TCR beta sequences were associated with HLA alleles at 0.05 false discovery rate. TCR beta sequences reportedly predicted most subjects' HLA-A and HLA-B alleles accurately. Highest at DRB1 and lowest at HLA-C, TCR association rates differed among HLA loci in a later analysis. The study found most TCR sequences rare, yet found some public TCRs in many donors.

The CDR3 spans 15 residues. V shed 3 bases, J shed 6 bases, and the junction held 8 bases outside the gene matches. Per germline, CDR1 SGHTA and CDR2 FQGTGA. As to this clone: Its matching antigen is unknown.

Use of 60 Vbeta and 13 Jbeta primers characterized the PCR. Data came from immunoSEQ multiplex PCR; TCRdb stores just in-frame clones and leaves some out. The table includes 150,000 to 200,000 clones, around four fifths detected once. The specimen was PBMCs. The TCR sequence derives from a man aged 18 to 29 in good health and CMV-seronegative. The genes are TRBV7-3 and TRBJ2-1; 7 nucleotides match TRBD2. Here the CDR3 reads CASSLGGGVLNEQFF. For the CDR3, the DNA is TGTGCCAGCAGCTTGGGGGGGGGAGTTCTCAATGAGCAGTTCTTC. Full variable domain (remainder filled in from reference TRBV7-3 and TRBJ2-1): GAGVSQTPSNKVTEKGKYVELRCDPISGHTALYWYRQSLGQGPEFLIYFQGTGAADDSGLPNDRFFAVRPEGSVSTLKIQRTERGDSAVYLCASSLGGGVLNEQFFGPGTRLTVL.